This T cell receptor (beta chain) was sequenced in a study of cytomegalovirus exposure and HLA in healthy donors (dated by TCRdb to about 2017). A note on the overall study: According to an earlier analysis of around 600 of the donors, about 179 million T cells yielded roughly 100 million unique TCR beta sequences and approximately 300 Gb of sequence data. To decide whether each TCR beta V gene segment behaved as functional or pseudogenic, an earlier analysis of nearly 600 of the donors relied on high-throughput TCR beta sequencing. HLA typing covered class I and class II loci at four-digit resolution. The aim of the study was to test whether cataloging public T cell receptors could identify signatures of past pathogen exposure. A later analysis re-examined previously published TCR beta repertoires from 610 or so donors and added high-resolution HLA genotyping to investigate patterns of TCR occurrence. Among about 360 genotyped donors of the cohort, an average of around 240,000 unique TCR beta nucleotide sequences were sequenced per donor, roughly a sixth of them non-productive. To predict cytomegalovirus infection status, the study brought together high-throughput TCR immunosequencing, statistical association of individual TCRs with disease status, and machine learning. Rather than drawing on any new phenotypic data, the later analysis identified candidate immune exposures from TCR beta sequences and the way those sequences occurred across donors. An early release covering 500 to 750 HLA-typed donors comprised about 300 gigabases of sequencing data and about 90 million unique TCR sequences. The number of donors typed differed by locus, with roughly 620-640 for A, B, C, DRB1 and DQB1, 522 for DQA1, 606 for DPA1, and 450 to 480 for DPB1. The study profiled the T cell repertoires of 666 subjects by immunosequencing and related them to cytomegalovirus serostatus. Genome-wide SNP genotypes for about three fifths of the roughly 670 donors were used in a later genetic analysis, which treated that subset as a discovery cohort. In addition to the first cohort of 666 subjects, a separate validation cohort of 120 different subjects was used. About five DR-DQ haplotypes were treated as single units for association and clustering because of strong linkage in the cohort. All discovery cohort repertoires had been generated on a single sequencing platform. The genetic ancestry cluster associated with self-reported Caucasian donors included 81% of the approximately 410 genotyped donors. Donor age, sex, ethnicity and CMV serostatus were compiled together with the repertoire data. Broader findings and caveats from the paper: In a later genetic analysis, fewer N-insertions in productive TCRs were reported among donors in an Asian-associated ancestry cluster than the roughly 640-donor mean. A later analysis found that most CMV-associated TCR beta chains appeared HLA-restricted, with HLA associations seemingly driven largely by CMV exposure. A cluster of highly shared sequence variants was judged likely to represent a technical artifact of the sequencing pipeline. In the study, approximately 160 TCR beta chains were listed as associated with cytomegalovirus. According to a later analysis, TCR association rates differed among HLA loci, with DRB1 alleles showing the most associated TCRs and HLA-C alleles showing the fewest. Because HLA typing was unavailable for some donors at each locus, only the typed subset was used in association tests. The only immune exposure information available for the cohort was CMV serostatus. The authors suggested that the approach could potentially be generalized to other disease states and immunological phenotypes. Correlated functional status among segregating V segments might be attributable to linkage disequilibrium, but an unknown experimental factor could not be ruled out. Several of the top co-occurrence clusters appeared to be linked to parvovirus B19, influenza, CMV and Epstein-Barr virus, according to a later analysis. This cohort had only TCR beta chains sequenced, and the lack of alpha or paired-chain data limited which features could be detected. A further reported finding was that TCR beta sequences accurately predicted the HLA-A and HLA-B alleles for most subjects in the first cohort. A later genetic analysis associated a missense DCLRE1C variant with V-gene and J-gene trimming of TCR beta chains, and an independent cohort replicated the association. The classifier was reported to diagnose cytomegalovirus status with high specificity and sensitivity in both the original cohort and the validation cohort. Sequencing depth was assumed to be roughly uniform across donors in the presence/absence analyses, though that assumption may not hold. About 17 rarely observed V segments, including chromosome 9 orphons, were excluded from the earlier analysis of a few hundred of the donors because counts were too low. In a later analysis, HLA-associated TCR beta chains showed more clonal expansion and lower generation probabilities than non-associated chains that were equally common. Across donors, most TCR sequences were observed very rarely, whereas some public TCRs were present in many individuals. A few of the identified cytomegalovirus-associated TCR beta chains were confirmed in vitro to be specific for cytomegalovirus antigens. In a later analysis, about 16,000 TCR beta sequences were associated with specific HLA alleles at a false discovery rate of 0.05. Some IMGT-functional V segments, including TRBV6-2 and TRBV6-3, could not be distinguished by the 87-base-pair reads and were therefore excluded. When HLA alleles, especially DR and DQ, strongly co-occurred, TCR associations were difficult to assign to individual alleles. In an earlier analysis of 587 of the donors, most TCR beta V segments appeared in productive rearrangements about 90% or about 30% of the time, broadly matching IMGT annotations.

The library was prepared using the immunoSEQ multiplex PCR assay. For the multiplex PCR, a mixture combining 60 forward primers for TCR Vbeta segments and 13 reverse primers for TCR Jbeta segments was used. The CDR3 region of rearranged TCR beta genes was amplified from genomic DNA by a multiplex PCR assay. On the Illumina HiSeq System, the amplified TCR beta libraries were sequenced as 87-base-pair reads. In the paper's pipeline: In a later analysis, 70 million to 95 million unique TCR beta chains were counted across the roughly 670 repertoires, and approximately 11 million of these chains were shared by at least two donors. To remove PCR and sequencing errors, raw reads were error-corrected and collapsed into unique sequences using a nearest-neighbor algorithm that merged closely related sequences. To assign V, D and J gene segments, CDR3 sequences were aligned to IMGT reference sequences. For a sequence to be retained, a match of at least six nucleotides was required to both a V gene segment and a J gene segment. A rearrangement was called productive if the CDR3 had no stop codons and remained in frame with V and J, and every other rearrangement was called non-productive. Following IMGT convention, CDR3 was defined as the stretch from the second conserved V-encoded cysteine up to the conserved J-encoded phenylalanine. The earlier analysis of fewer than 750 of the donors excluded sequences that lacked an unambiguous match to a single V gene segment. In an earlier analysis of 587 of the donors, a V segment was called functional when productive rearrangements were above 56.7%, and segregating when the standard deviation between donors exceeded 5%. A statistical classification framework was built to diagnose cytomegalovirus status from the catalog of TCR beta chain sequences. A later analysis assigned V and J genes by comparing TCR nucleotide sequences with IMGT/GENE-DB human TR gene sequences. In a later analysis, CDR3 sequences and most-parsimonious VDJ recombination scenarios were assigned using the TCRdist pipeline. A later analysis defined each TCR beta chain by its CDR3 amino acid sequence plus V-gene family, and excluded reads lacking a unique V-gene family. As a way to deal with suspected cross-contamination and a sequencing artifact, a later analysis dropped roughly 620 nucleotide sequences that were highly shared and had low generation probability. In a later analysis, a clonal expansion index was calculated for each public chain from normalized within-repertoire ranks of inferred template counts. A later analysis computed generation probabilities with a VDJ recombination model fitted to out-of-frame rearrangements, and checked the results against IGoR. Hypergeometric tests were used in a later analysis to score TCR-TCR, TCR-HLA and TCR-CMV co-occurrence, with a repertoire-size bias correction applied to the TCR pairs. To estimate false discovery rates, a later analysis permuted the HLA or CMV assignments 20 times. In a later analysis, co-occurring TCRs were grouped using DBSCAN, with TCRdist sequence similarity added in when clustering inside HLA-allele-positive subsets. Repertoires with fewer than 30,000 or more than 120,000 public chains were left out of co-occurrence clustering, as were about 5 repertoires with anomalous nucleotide sharing. What TCRdb holds here is the immuneACCESS table cut down to in-frame rearrangements. Part of the clones is not present; checked against another copy, under half of the missing clones reflect an unresolved V gene, and the others are unexplained. That table gives V, J and clone size, and the DNA gave D and trimming. For this sample the table gives around 50,000 clones, of which around 82% were detected only once. The top ten clonotypes cover more than 7% of the sample.

Cut back by 4 bases and 3 bases, the V and J ends lie 6 bases apart. From the cysteine up to the phenylalanine, the CDR3 has a length of 13 residues. The only DNA kept is the CDR3, 39 bases in frame from the first base. The germline V gene yields MRHNA for CDR1 and SNTAGT for CDR2. By how much of the sample it makes up, this clone is medium-sized (0.01 to 0.1%). No cognate antigen has been identified for it. No base-level quality is on record; no much larger clone is a single base apart. The cohort comprised 550 to 700 healthy bone marrow donors. At the time of sampling, all cohort members were nominally healthy, though unrecorded immune exposures were likely present. The donor tested CMV seropositive, placing the donor among the 290 or so seropositive members of the cohort. Every donor gave a peripheral blood sample, and the peripheral blood mononuclear cells from that sample were used for TCR beta sequencing. The Qiagen DNeasy Blood Extraction Kit was used to extract genomic DNA from the blood cell samples.

This receptor was obtained from a man aged 30-40 years in good health and CMV-seropositive. The rearranged chain carries TRBV6-4 and TRBJ2-2, and perhaps TRBD2 as D gene, on 6 matching bases. Material: PBMCs. The CDR3: CASSVADTGELFF. The DNA sequence reads TGTGCCAGCAGTGTAGCGGACACCGGGGAGCTGTTTTTT.